This TCR beta chain was observed in a study of blood T cell repertoires in COVID-19. Study-level background: From the United States, Italy and Spain came samples of acute and convalescent COVID-19.

Clones were sequenced by immunoSEQ multiplex PCR, and TCRdb holds only the in-frame ones, with some missing. The data hold around 150,000 clones, with around 80% observed a single time. The length of the CDR3 is 16 residues. Germline-derived CDR1 and CDR2 are SGHRS and YFSETQ. The trim removed 0 bases at V and 7 bases at J, leaving 9 bases unmatched. Participant age was roughly 18 to 90 years, and participants resided in about two dozen US areas. Two consecutive negative NP/OP PCR tests, clearance, or resolved symptoms defined Cohort 3 recovery. This clone turned up a few times. Sequencing used PBMCs or T cells enriched from blood (not recorded which). This receptor was obtained from a man aged 50-59 years who had recovered from COVID-19. The gene calls are TRBV5-1 and TRBJ2-2; TRBD1 matches at 7 bases. The CDR3 DNA is TGCGCCAGCAGCTTGGGCAAGGGGGCGAACGGCGGGGAGCTGTTTTTT. It codes for CASSLGKGANGGELFF.